Below are 10 T cell receptor beta chains sequenced from a single sample in a study of CD4 and CD8 cells across lung adenocarcinoma regions. TCRdb reanalysed the PCR reads using MiXCR and keeps one entry per CDR3 protein. The table has 4,000 or so distinct CDR3 sequences, about 53% seen once. Material for sequencing was CD4+ T cells from the margin of a lung tumor. Receptor source: a female donor with lung adenocarcinoma. The CD4 and CD8 labels of this study may be unreliable.

This clonotype was picked up a small number of times. The V call is TRBV10-2, the J call TRBJ2-1; D gene ambiguous. TRBJ2-7 explains the end of the DNA better; the J call may be wrong. Germline V lookup: CDR1 WSHSY, CDR2 SAAADI. The CDR3 totals 14 residues. The CDR3 DNA sequence: TGCGCCAGCACCCCGGTAGGAAACGCCTACGAGCAGTACTTC. Protein product: CASTPVGNAYEQYF.

The rearrangement links TRBV6-1 to TRBJ2-2; TRBD1 or TRBD2 may be the D gene (6 bases each). V was trimmed by 3 bases and J by 6 bases, leaving 14 bases between them. The germline V gene encodes CDR1 MNHNS and CDR2 SASEGT. This CDR3 comprises 15 residues. The CDR3 DNA follows: TGTGCCAGCAGTGACTGGCCAGGGGAGGCCGGGGAGCTGTTTTTT. Residues: CASSDWPGEAGELFF.

The chain has TRBV9 and TRBJ2-1, with 7 bases that match TRBD1. The end of the DNA aligns better with TRBJ2-5, so the J call may be wrong. CDR1 and CDR2 from the germline V gene are SGDLS and YYNGEE. The CDR3 is 15 amino acids. Here the CDR3 DNA reads TGTGCCAGCAGTCAAAGGGGGCAGGGAGTGGAGACCCAGTACTTC. It translates to CASSQRGQGVETQYF.

This chain connects TRBV28 to TRBJ2-3; D gene unclear. In germline, CDR1 is MDHEN, CDR2 SYDVKM. Trimming removed 5 bases at V and 5 bases at J, with 14 bases between. This CDR3 is built from 14 residues. The CDR3 DNA follows: TGTGCCAGCAGTAAGAGATCCGCTGGAGATACGCAGTATTTT. It specifies CASSKRSAGDTQYF.

About this clonotype itself: At one boundary the junction diverges from the germline segment, which might be a read error. V and J are TRBV6-1 and TRBJ2-1; the D call may be TRBD1 or TRBD2 (6 bases each). This CDR3 is 15 amino acids long. Germline V gives CDR1 MNHNS, CDR2 SASEGT. CDR3 DNA: TGTGCCAGCAGCGAAAAGGGGGTAGCGGACAATGGGCAGTTCTTC. Amino acids: CASSEKGVADNGQFF.

By share, this clonotype ranks as medium-sized. The rearrangement uses TRBV7-2 and TRBJ2-3; the D gene is possibly TRBD2 (7 bases). Trimming left V 5 bases short and J 3 bases short, with 12 bases between. CDR3 length equals 14 residues. Germline loops: CDR1 SGHTA, CDR2 FQGNSA. The CDR3 DNA reads as TGTGCCAGCAGCGGGGGGAGGGGGACAGATACGCAGTATTTT. Encoded protein: CASSGGRGTDTQYF.

The chain combines TRBV6-5 with TRBJ1-2, with D possibly being TRBD1 (5 bases). CDR1 is MNHEY, CDR2 SVGAGI, per germline. CDR3 length equals 15 residues. V lost 6 bases, J lost 5 bases, and 19 bases lay in between. CDR3 nucleotides: TGTGCCAGCAGCTATCGGGGCCGAGGGTGGTATGGCTACACCTTC. Amino acid sequence: CASSYRGRGWYGYTF.

This clonotype was observed a few times. The junction departs from the called germline gene at one end, perhaps through a read error. The J gene is TRBJ2-6, the V gene TRBV10-3; possible D gene TRBD1, 6 bases. Germline CDR1 is ENHRY and CDR2 is SYGVKD. The CDR3 spans 15 residues. CDR3 nucleotide sequence: TGTGCCTTCCTATCTGGACAGTCTGGGGCCAACGTCCAGTCTTTC. As protein: CAFLSGQSGANVQSF.

This chain joins TRBV11-1 and TRBJ2-4; D unresolved. Germline assignment: CDR1 SGHAT and CDR2 FQDESV (reference sequence). Trimming took 2 bases from V and 3 from J, leaving 14 bases between them. The CDR3 is 16 residues long. CDR3 bases: TGTGCCAGCAGCTTAACCTACTCGAAGGGCAAAAACATTCAGTACTTC. Translating it yields CASSLTYSKGKNIQYF. Based on the CDR3 plus reference TRBV11-1 and TRBJ2-4, the full variable domain is EAEVAQSPRYKITEKSQAVAFWCDPISGHATLYWYRQILGQGPELLVQFQDESVVDDSQLPKDRFSAERLKGVDSTLKIQPAELGDSAMYLCASSLTYSKGKNIQYFGAGTRLSVL.

This clonotype was counted a few times. V gene TRBV7-2 combines with J gene TRBJ2-1, with 7 bases lining up with TRBD2. CDR3 length: 16 residues. Germline values: CDR1 SGHTA, CDR2 FQGNSA. The trim removed 7 bases at V and 4 bases at J, leaving 13 bases unmatched. The CDR3 reads CASNLLAVLGYNEQFF. CDR3 in DNA: TGTGCCAGCAACCTCCTAGCGGTTTTGGGTTACAATGAGCAGTTCTTC.